The present T cell receptor (beta chain) was sequenced within a study of cytomegalovirus exposure and HLA in healthy donors. Germline CDR1 LGHNA, CDR2 YNFKEQ. The CDR3 consists of 12 residues. Trimming pared 4 bases from V and 1 base from J, leaving 4 bases between. Primers: 60 Vbeta forward and 13 Jbeta reverse. Sequencing was performed with immunoSEQ multiplex PCR; in TCRdb, only in-frame clones are kept and a portion is missing. This sample has tens of thousands of clones, with approximately 64% found just once. Sequences were obtained from PBMCs. The rearrangement links TRBV4-2 to TRBJ1-1; no reliable D call. The sequence was collected from a boy aged 5-17 years in good health and CMV-seropositive. The CDR3 here is CASSPRNTEAFF. CDR3 coding DNA: TGTGCCAGCAGCCCCCGGAACACTGAAGCTTTCTTT.